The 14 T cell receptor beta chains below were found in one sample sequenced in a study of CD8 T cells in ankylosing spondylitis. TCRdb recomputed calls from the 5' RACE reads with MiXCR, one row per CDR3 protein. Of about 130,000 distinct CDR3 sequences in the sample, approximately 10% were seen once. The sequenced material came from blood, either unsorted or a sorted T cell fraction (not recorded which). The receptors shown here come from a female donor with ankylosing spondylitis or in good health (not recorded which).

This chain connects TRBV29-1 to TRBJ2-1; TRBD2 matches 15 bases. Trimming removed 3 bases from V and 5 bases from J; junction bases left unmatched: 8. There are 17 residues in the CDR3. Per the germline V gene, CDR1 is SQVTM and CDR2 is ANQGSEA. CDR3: CSVEGGLAGGRDNEQFF. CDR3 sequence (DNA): TGCAGCGTTGAGGGCGGACTAGCGGGAGGGCGGGACAATGAGCAGTTCTTC.

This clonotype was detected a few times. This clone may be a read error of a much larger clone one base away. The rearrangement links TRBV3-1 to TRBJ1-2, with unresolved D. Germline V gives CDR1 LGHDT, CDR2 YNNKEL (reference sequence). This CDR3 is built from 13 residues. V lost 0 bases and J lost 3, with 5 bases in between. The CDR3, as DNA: TGTGCCAGCAGCCAAGATGCCGACTATGGCTACACCTTC. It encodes CASSQDADYGYTF.

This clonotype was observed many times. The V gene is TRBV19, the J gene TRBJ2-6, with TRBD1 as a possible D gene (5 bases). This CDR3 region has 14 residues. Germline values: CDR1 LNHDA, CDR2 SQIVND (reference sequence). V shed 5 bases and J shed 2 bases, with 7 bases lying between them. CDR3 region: CASSRTTGANVLTF. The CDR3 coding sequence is TGTGCCAGTAGTCGGACAACTGGGGCCAACGTCCTGACTTTC.

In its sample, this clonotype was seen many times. CDR3 DNA sequence: TGTGCCAGCTCACCACCGGGGACACAGAACTACGAGCAGTACTTC. Its protein is CASSPPGTQNYEQYF. The gene calls are TRBV18 and TRBJ2-7, with D tentatively TRBD1 (6 bases). This CDR3 contains 15 residues. The germline gives CDR1 KGHSH, CDR2 LQKENI. V shed 0 bases and J shed 3 bases, with 12 bases lying between them.

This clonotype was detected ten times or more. Here the CDR3 reads CSARDFRSEAFF. The CDR3 coding sequence is TGCAGTGCTAGAGATTTCAGGTCTGAAGCTTTCTTT. V usage is TRBV20-1 and J usage is TRBJ1-1, with D uncertain. This CDR3 is 12 amino acids long. The V gene lost 0 bases and the J gene lost 6 bases, with 8 bases spanning the gap. CDR1 and CDR2 (germline): DFQATT, SNEGSKA (reference sequence).

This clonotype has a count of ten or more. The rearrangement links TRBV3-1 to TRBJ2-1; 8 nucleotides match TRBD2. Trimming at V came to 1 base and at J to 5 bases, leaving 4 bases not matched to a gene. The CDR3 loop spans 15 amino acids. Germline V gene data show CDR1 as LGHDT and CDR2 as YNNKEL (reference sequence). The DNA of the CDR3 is TGTGCCAGCAGCCAAGGCGGGGGGTCGCACAATGAGCAGTTCTTC. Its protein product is CASSQGGGSHNEQFF.

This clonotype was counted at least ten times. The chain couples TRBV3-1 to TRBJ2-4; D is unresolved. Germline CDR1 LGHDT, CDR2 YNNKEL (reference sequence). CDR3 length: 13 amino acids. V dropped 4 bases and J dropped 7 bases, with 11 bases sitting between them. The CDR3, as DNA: TGTGCCAGCAGCCCGTCAGTATGGAACATTCAGTACTTC. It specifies CASSPSVWNIQYF.

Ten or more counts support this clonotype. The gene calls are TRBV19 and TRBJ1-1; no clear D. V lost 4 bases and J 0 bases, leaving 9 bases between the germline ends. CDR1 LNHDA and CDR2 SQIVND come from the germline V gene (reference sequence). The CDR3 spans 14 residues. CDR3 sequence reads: CASSTPTLNTEAFF. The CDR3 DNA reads TGTGCCAGTAGTACCCCTACGCTGAACACTGAAGCTTTCTTT.

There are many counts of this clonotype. The CDR3 DNA reads as TGCAGTGCTATACGGGAGGGCCATAGTTATGAGCAGTTCTTC. This encodes CSAIREGHSYEQFF. V and J are TRBV20-1 and TRBJ2-1, with TRBD2 matching over 8 bases. With 4 bases clipped from V and 8 bases from J, the junction kept 10 bases outside the gene matches. The CDR3 totals 14 residues. CDR1 and CDR2 (germline): DFQATT, SNEGSKA (reference sequence).

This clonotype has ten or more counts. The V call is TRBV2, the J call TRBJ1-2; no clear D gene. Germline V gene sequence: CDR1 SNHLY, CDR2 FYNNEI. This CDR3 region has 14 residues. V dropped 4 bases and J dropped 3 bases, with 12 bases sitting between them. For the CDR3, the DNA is TGTGCCAGCAGTGCCTCCGCTGGGGACTATGGCTACACCTTC. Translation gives CASSASAGDYGYTF.

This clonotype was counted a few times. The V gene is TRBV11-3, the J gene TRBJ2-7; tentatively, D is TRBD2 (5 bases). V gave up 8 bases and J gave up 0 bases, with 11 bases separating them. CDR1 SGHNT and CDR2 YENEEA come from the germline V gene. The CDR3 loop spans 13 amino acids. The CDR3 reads CASSRTASYEQYF. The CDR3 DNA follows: TGTGCCAGCTCCAGGACTGCCTCCTACGAGCAGTACTTC.

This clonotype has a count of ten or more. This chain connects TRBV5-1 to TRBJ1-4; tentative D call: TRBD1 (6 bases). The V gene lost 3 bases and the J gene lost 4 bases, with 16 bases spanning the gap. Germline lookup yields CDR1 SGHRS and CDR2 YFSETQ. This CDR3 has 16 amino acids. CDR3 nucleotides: TGCGCCAGCAGCTCGCGTACAGGGATCGGTAATGAAAAACTGTTTTTT. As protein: CASSSRTGIGNEKLFF.

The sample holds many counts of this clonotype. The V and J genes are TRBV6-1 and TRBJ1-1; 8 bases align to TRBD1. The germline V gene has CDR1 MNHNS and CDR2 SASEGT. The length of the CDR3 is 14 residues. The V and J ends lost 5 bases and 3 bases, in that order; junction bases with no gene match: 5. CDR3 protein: CASSTLQGDTEAFF. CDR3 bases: TGTGCCAGCAGTACCTTACAGGGGGACACTGAAGCTTTCTTT.

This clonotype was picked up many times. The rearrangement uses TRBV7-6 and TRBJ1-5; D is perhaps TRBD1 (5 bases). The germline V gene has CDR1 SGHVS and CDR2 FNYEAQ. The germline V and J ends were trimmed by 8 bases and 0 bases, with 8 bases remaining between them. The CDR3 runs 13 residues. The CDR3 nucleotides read TGTGCCAGCTCGACAGCTAGCAATCAGCCCCAGCATTTT. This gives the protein CASSTASNQPQHF.